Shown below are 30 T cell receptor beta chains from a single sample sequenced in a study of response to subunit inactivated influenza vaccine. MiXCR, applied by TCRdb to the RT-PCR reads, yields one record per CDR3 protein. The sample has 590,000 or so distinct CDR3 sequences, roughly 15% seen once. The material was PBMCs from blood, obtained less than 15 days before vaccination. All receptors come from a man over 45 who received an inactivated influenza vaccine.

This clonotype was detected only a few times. CDR3 region: CASSLASDRAYEQYF. The DNA of the CDR3 is TGCGCCAGCAGCTTGGCTTCCGACAGAGCCTACGAGCAGTACTTC. This sequence joins TRBV5-1 and TRBJ2-7; possibly TRBD1 for D (5 bases). CDR1 SGHRS and CDR2 YFSETQ come from the germline V gene. The V and J ends lost 0 bases and 2 bases respectively, with 12 bases between them. The CDR3 covers 15 residues.

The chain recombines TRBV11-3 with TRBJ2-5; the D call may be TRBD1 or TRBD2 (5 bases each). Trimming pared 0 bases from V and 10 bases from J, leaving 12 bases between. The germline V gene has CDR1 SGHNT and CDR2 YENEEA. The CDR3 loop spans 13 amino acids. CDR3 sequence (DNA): TGTGCCAGCAGCTTAGATCCTGGGGCGGGCCAGTACTTC. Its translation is CASSLDPGAGQYF.

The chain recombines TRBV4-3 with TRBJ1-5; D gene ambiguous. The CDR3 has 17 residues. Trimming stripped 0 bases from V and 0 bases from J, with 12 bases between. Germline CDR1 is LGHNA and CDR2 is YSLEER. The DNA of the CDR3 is TGCGCCAGCAGCCAAGATCTATCTGGGGTTAGCAATCAGCCCCAGCATTTT. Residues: CASSQDLSGVSNQPQHF.

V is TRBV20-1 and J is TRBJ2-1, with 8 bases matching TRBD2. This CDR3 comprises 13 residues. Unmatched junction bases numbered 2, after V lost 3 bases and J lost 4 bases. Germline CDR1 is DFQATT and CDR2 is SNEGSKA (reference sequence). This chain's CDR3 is CSASSSGYNEQFF. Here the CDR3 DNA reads TGCAGTGCTAGTTCTAGCGGGTACAATGAGCAGTTCTTC.

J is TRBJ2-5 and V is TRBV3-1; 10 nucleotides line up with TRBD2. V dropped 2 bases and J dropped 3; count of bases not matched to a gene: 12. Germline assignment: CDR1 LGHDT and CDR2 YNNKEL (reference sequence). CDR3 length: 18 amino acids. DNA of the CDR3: TGTGCCAGCAGCCAATTCCCGCTAGCGGGGGCCGTCGAAGAGACCCAGTACTTC. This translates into CASSQFPLAGAVEETQYF.

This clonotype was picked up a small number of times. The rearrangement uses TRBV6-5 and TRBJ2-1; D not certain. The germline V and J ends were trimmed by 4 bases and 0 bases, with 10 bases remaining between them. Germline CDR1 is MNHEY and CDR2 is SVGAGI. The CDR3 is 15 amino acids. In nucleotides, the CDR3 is TGTGCCAGCAGTTCATACTTAAGCTCCTACAATGAGCAGTTCTTC. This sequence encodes CASSSYLSSYNEQFF.

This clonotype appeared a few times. The CDR3 DNA is TGCGCCAGCAGCCAAGGGACAGGGAATGAAGGCTACACCTTC. Translation gives CASSQGTGNEGYTF. The rearrangement links TRBV4-1 to TRBJ1-2; TRBD1 agrees at 8 bases. In germline, CDR1 is MGHRA, CDR2 YSYEKL. Germline trimming cut 1 base from V and 8 bases from J; bases unmatched to any gene: 6. The CDR3 loop spans 14 amino acids.

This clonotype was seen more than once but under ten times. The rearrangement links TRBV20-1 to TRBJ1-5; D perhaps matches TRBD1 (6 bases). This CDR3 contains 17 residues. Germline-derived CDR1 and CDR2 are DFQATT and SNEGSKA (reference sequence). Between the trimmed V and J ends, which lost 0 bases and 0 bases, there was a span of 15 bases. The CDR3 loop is CSARDGQTPYSNQPQHF. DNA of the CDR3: TGCAGTGCTAGAGATGGACAGACACCCTATAGCAATCAGCCCCAGCATTTT.

The CDR3 DNA follows: TGTGCCAGCAGGGTAGGGGAAGCGGTATCCTACGAGCAGTACTTC. This encodes CASRVGEAVSYEQYF. The genes are TRBV7-8 and TRBJ2-7; D may be TRBD1 or TRBD2 (5 bases each). V was pared by 6 bases and J by 1 base, with 16 bases between. The CDR3 has 15 residues. Germline CDR1 is SGHVS and CDR2 is FQNEAQ.

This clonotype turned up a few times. The CDR3 DNA reads as TGCGCCAGCAGCTCGTTGAATTCAGAGACCCAGTACTTC. Amino acid sequence: CASSSLNSETQYF. This sequence joins TRBV5-1 and TRBJ2-5; D is unresolved. The CDR3 runs to 13 residues. Trimming took 3 bases from V and 4 from J, leaving 10 bases between them. CDR1 is SGHRS, CDR2 YFSETQ, per germline.

DNA for the CDR3: TGTGCCATCAGTGACGCTGGCCGAACAGATACGCAGTATTTT. Translation gives CAISDAGRTDTQYF. The chain is built from TRBV10-3 and TRBJ2-3; no clear D. Germline V lookup: CDR1 ENHRY, CDR2 SYGVKD. Trimming pared 3 bases from V and 3 bases from J, leaving 10 bases between. This CDR3 comprises 14 residues.

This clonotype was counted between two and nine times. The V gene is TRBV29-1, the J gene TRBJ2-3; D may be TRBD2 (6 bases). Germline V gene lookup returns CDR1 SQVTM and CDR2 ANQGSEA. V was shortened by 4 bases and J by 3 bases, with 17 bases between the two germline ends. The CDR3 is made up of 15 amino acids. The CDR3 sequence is CSVVTTGGWTDTQYF. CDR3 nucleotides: TGCAGCGTTGTCACTACTGGGGGGTGGACAGATACGCAGTATTTT.

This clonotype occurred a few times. CDR3 DNA sequence: TGTGCCAGCACTTTGTCGGATACCGCATCGGCGCAGTACTTC. It encodes CASTLSDTASAQYF. The rearrangement joins TRBV28 to TRBJ2-7; D gene uncertain. Germline loops: CDR1 MDHEN, CDR2 SYDVKM. There are 14 residues in the CDR3. Trimming left V 7 bases short and J 9 bases short, with 22 bases between.

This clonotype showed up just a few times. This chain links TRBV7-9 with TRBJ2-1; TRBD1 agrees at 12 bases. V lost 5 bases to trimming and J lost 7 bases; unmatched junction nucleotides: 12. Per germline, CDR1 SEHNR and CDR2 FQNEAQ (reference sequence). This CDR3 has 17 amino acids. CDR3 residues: CASSPSLGQGARNEQFF. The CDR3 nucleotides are TGTGCCAGCAGCCCTTCCCTGGGACAGGGGGCAAGGAATGAGCAGTTCTTC.

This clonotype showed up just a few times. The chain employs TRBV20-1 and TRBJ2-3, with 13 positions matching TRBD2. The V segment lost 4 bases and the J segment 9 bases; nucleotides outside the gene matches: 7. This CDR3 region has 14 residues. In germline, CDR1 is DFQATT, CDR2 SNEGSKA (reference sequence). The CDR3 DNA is TGCAGTGCTACTGGACTAGCGGGGGACGGAACGCAGTATTTT. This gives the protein CSATGLAGDGTQYF.

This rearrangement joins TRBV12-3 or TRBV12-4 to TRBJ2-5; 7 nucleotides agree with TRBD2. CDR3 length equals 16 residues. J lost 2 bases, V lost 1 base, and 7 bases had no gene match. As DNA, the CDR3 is TGTGCCAGCAGTTTAGTAGCGGGTAGGCTACAAGAGACCCAGTACTTC. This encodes CASSLVAGRLQETQYF.

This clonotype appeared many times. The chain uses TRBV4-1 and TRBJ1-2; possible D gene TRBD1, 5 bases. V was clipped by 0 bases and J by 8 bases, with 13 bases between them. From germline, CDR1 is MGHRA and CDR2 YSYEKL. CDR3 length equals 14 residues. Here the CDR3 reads CASSQDGTIQGYTF. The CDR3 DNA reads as TGCGCCAGCAGCCAAGATGGGACCATCCAAGGCTACACCTTC.

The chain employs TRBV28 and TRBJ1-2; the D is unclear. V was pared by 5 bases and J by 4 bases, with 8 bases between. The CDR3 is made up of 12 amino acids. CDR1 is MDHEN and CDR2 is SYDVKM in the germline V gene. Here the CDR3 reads CASSPRSYGYTF. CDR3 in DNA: TGTGCCAGCAGTCCCCGGAGCTATGGCTACACCTTC.

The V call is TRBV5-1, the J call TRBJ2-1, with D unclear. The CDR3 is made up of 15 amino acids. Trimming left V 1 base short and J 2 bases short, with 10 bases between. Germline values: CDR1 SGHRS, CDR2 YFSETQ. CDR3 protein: CASSLYSVAYNEQFF. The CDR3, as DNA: TGCGCCAGCAGCTTGTACAGCGTAGCCTACAATGAGCAGTTCTTC.

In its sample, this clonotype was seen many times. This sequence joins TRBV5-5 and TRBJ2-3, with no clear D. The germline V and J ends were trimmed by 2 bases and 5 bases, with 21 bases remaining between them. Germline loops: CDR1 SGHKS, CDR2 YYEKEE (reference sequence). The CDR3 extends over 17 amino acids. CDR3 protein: CASSFRVRVLRGDTQYF. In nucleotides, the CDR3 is TGTGCCAGCAGCTTCAGAGTCCGGGTCCTTCGAGGAGATACGCAGTATTTT.

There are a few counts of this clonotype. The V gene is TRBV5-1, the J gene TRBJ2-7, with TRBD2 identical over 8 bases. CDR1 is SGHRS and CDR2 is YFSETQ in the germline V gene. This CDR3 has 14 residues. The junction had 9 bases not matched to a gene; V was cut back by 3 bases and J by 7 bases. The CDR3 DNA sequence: TGCGCCAGCAGCTCGGGAGGGCCAGCGGGGGAGCAGTACTTC. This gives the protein CASSSGGPAGEQYF. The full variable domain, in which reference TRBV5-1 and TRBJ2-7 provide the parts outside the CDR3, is KAGVTQTPRYLIKTRGQQVTLSCSPISGHRSVSWYQQTPGQGLQFLFEYFSETQRNKGNFPGRFSGRQFSNSRSEMNVSTLELGDSALYLCASSSGGPAGEQYFGPGTRLTVT.

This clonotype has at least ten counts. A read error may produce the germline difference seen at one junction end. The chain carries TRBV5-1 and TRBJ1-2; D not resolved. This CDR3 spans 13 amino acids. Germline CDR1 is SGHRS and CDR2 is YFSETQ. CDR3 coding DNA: TGTGCCAGCAGCTTAGACACTAACTATGGCTACACCTTC. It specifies CASSLDTNYGYTF.

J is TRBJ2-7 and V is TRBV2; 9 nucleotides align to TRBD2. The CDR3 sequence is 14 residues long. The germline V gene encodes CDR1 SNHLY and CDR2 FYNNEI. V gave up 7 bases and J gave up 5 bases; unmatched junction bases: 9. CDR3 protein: CASTARGGLDEQYF. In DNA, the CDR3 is TGTGCCAGCACCGCGCGGGGGGGTTTAGACGAGCAGTACTTC.

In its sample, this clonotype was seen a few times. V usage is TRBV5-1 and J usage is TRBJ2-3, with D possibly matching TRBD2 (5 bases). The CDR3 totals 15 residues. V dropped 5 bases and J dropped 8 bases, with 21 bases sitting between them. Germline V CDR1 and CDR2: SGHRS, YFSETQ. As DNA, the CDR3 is TGCGCCAGCAGGTCCGAGGGAGTTCGGATTGGTACGCAGTATTTT. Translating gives CASRSEGVRIGTQYF.

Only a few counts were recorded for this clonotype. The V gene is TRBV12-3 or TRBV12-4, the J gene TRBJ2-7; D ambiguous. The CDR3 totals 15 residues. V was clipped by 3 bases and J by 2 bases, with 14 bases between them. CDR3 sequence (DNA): TGTGCCAGCAGTTTTTCAGGCTCATGGCCCTACGAGCAGTACTTC. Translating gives CASSFSGSWPYEQYF.

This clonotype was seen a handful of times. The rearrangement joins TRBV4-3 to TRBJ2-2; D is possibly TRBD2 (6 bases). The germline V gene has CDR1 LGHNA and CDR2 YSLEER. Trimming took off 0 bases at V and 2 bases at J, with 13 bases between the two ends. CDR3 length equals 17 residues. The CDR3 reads CASSQDRSGLNTGELFF. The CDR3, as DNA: TGCGCCAGCAGCCAAGATCGTAGCGGTCTTAACACCGGGGAGCTGTTTTTT.

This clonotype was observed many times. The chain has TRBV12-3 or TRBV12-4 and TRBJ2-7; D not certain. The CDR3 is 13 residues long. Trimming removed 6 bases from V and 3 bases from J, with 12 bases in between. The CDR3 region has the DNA TGTGCCAGCAGATCCAGGAGACGCTACGAGCAGTACTTC. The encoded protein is CASRSRRRYEQYF.

This chain's CDR3 is CASSVLWRGKETQYF. The CDR3 coding sequence is TGTGCCAGCAGCGTTTTGTGGCGGGGTAAGGAGACCCAGTACTTC. The V and J genes are TRBV13 and TRBJ2-5; TRBD2 might be the D (6 bases). This CDR3 comprises 15 residues. The V gene lost 5 bases and the J gene lost 5 bases, with 18 bases spanning the gap. In germline, CDR1 is PRHDT, CDR2 FYEKMQ (reference sequence).

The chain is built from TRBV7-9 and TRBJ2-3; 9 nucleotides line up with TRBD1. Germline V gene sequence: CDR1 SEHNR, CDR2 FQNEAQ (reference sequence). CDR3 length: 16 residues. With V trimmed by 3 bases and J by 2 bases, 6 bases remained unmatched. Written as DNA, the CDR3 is TGTGCCAGCAGCTTCCTCCGGGACAGGGACACAGATACGCAGTATTTT. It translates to CASSFLRDRDTDTQYF.

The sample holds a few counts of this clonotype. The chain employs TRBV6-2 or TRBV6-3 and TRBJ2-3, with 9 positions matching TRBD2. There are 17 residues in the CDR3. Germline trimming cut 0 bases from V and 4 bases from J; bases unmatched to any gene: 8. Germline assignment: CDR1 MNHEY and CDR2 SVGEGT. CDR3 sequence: CASSYSIAGGPPDTQYF. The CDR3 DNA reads TGTGCCAGCAGTTACTCGATTGCGGGGGGGCCCCCAGATACGCAGTATTTT.